Listed here are 9 T cell receptor beta chains from one sample, sequenced in a study of blood T cells in healthy people across ages. Sample-barcoded 5' priming and a J-beta primer mix drove a second PCR of roughly 6 to 12 cycles. In TCRdb, the 5' RACE reads were re-called with MiXCR into one record per CDR3 protein. The sample lists approximately 780,000 distinct CDR3 sequences, roughly 26% occurring once. These same data were also listed under a study on T cells of mothers and their children.

Sequenced input: blood. These receptors all stem from a boy aged 5-17 years in good health.

This clonotype was counted a few times. J is TRBJ1-4 and V is TRBV11-2; 8 nucleotides agree with TRBD1. In germline, CDR1 is SGHAT, CDR2 FQNNGV. This CDR3 is built from 15 residues. V lost 0 bases and J lost 5; bases outside the gene matches: 2. As DNA, the CDR3 is TGTGCCAGCAGCTTAGAGTGGACAGGGAATGAAAAACTGTTTTTT. Encoded protein: CASSLEWTGNEKLFF.

For the CDR3, the DNA is TGCGCCAGCAGTGGATGGACAGGGCAAAGGGAGCAGTTCTTC. It codes for CASSGWTGQREQFF. The rearrangement uses TRBV10-1 and TRBJ2-5; 8 nucleotides match TRBD1. The J call is uncertain, as TRBJ2-1 better fits the DNA end. Germline V gene sequence: CDR1 WNHNN, CDR2 SYGVQD (reference sequence). The CDR3 totals 14 residues.

This rearrangement joins TRBV3-1 to TRBJ1-6; 7 bases line up with TRBD1. The CDR3 sequence is 14 residues long. Germline CDR1 LGHDT, CDR2 YNNKEL (reference sequence). V shed 7 bases and J 6 bases; nucleotides not matched to a gene: 6. The CDR3 DNA is TGTGCCAGCAATACAGGGGTGAGTAATTCACCCCTCCACTTT. As protein: CASNTGVSNSPLHF. The whole variable domain, remainder taken from reference TRBV3-1 and TRBJ1-6, is DTAVSQTPKYLVTQMGNDKSIKCEQNLGHDTMYWYKQDSKKFLKIMFSYNNKELIINETVPNRFSPKSPDKAHLNLHINSLELGDSAVYFCASNTGVSNSPLHFGNGTRLTVT.

The V call is TRBV7-3, the J call TRBJ2-2; D not certain. The V gene's germline CDR1 is SGHTA and CDR2 FQGTGA. Trimming stripped 5 bases from V and 7 bases from J, with 11 bases between. The CDR3 length is 13 residues. CDR3: CASSASMVGELFF. The CDR3 coding sequence is TGTGCCAGCAGCGCGTCAATGGTCGGGGAGCTGTTTTTT.

The rearrangement links TRBV30 to TRBJ2-4, with D hard to call. This CDR3 is built from 17 residues. Trimming took 1 base from V and 0 from J, leaving 16 bases between them. CDR1 and CDR2 from the germline V gene are GTSNPN and SVGIG (reference sequence). The CDR3 region is CAWSGVAGRLAKNIQYF. CDR3 nucleotides: TGTGCCTGGAGTGGGGTGGCCGGCAGACTAGCCAAAAACATTCAGTACTTC.

The V and J genes are TRBV5-1 and TRBJ2-7; 10 positions match TRBD2. This CDR3 comprises 14 residues. The J segment lost 3 bases and the V segment lost 4 bases, leaving 4 bases of the junction unmatched. Germline V lookup: CDR1 SGHRS, CDR2 YFSETQ. CDR3 sequence: CASSIGTSDYEQYF. CDR3 nucleotide sequence: TGCGCCAGCAGCATCGGGACTAGCGACTACGAGCAGTACTTC.

This clonotype was counted between two and nine times. The chain is built from TRBV4-1 and TRBJ2-5, with 7 bases matching TRBD2. Germline CDR1 is MGHRA and CDR2 is YSYEKL. J lost 1 base, V lost 0 bases, and 5 bases had no gene match. This CDR3 has 16 amino acids. CDR3 sequence reads: CASSQDGGGSQETQYF. The CDR3, as DNA: TGCGCCAGCAGCCAAGATGGGGGGGGTTCCCAAGAGACCCAGTACTTC.

As to this clonotype: This sequence may be a read error, since a much larger clone differs from it by one base. The chain links TRBV20-1 to TRBJ2-7; D not resolved. Trimming shortened V by 4 bases and J by 3 bases, and 10 bases separated the two germline ends. This CDR3 region has 12 residues. Per germline, CDR1 DFQATT and CDR2 SNEGSKA (reference sequence). The CDR3 DNA is TGCAGTGCTAAACCGAGCTTCTACGAGCAGTACTTC. It yields the protein CSAKPSFYEQYF.

This clonotype was found a few times. This sequence joins TRBV6-1 and TRBJ2-5, with D perhaps matching TRBD1 (6 bases). The assigned J gene may be wrong: the sequence end matches TRBJ2-7 better. This CDR3 is 16 amino acids long. The germline V gene has CDR1 MNHNS and CDR2 SASEGT. The CDR3 protein is CASSEGARTGGDEQYF. CDR3 coding DNA: TGTGCCAGCAGTGAGGGGGCCCGAACTGGAGGTGACGAGCAGTACTTC.